The subject of this entry is one TCR beta chain. The repertoire was sequenced with immunoSEQ multiplex PCR; TCRdb's copy has only in-frame clones and lacks some. The sample carries about 250,000 clones, 90% recorded once. The sample comes from a study of blood T cell repertoires in COVID-19. V was shortened by 0 bases and J by 7 bases, with 8 bases between the two germline ends. CDR1 is LGHNA and CDR2 is YNFKEQ in the germline V gene. The CDR3 totals 13 residues. The clonotype originates from a woman in her sixties with COVID-19, enrolled during active disease. The rearrangement joins TRBV4-2 to TRBJ2-3; no clear D gene. Sequencing used peripheral blood. The CDR3 region is CASSQDFSNTQYF. CDR3 coding DNA: TGTGCCAGCAGCCAAGATTTTTCAAATACGCAGTATTTT.